This T cell receptor beta chain was obtained from a study of cytomegalovirus exposure and HLA in healthy donors. Overall study context: In a previous analysis, more than 90 million unique TCR beta sequences were found from roughly 180 million T cells. Regarding the study as a whole: Further analysis was carried out later, and it showed several of the most significant clusters appearing linked to common viral pathogens. Confirmation in vitro established that three CMV-associated chains were specific for CMV antigens.

Worth noting for this clone: Its antigen is unknown.

13 Jbeta primers and 60 Vbeta primers were used for the PCR. TCRdb's table, derived via immunoSEQ multiplex PCR, lists solely in-frame clones and lacks some. The sample consists of 150,000 to 200,000 clones, around 82% of them appearing once. Trimming cost V 5 bases and J 2 bases; bases outside gene matches: 2. CDR1 and CDR2 from the germline V gene are SGHAT and FQNNGV. The CDR3 has 14 residues. V and J are TRBV11-2 and TRBJ2-7; 11 bases are shared with TRBD2. This TCR derives from a woman aged 25-40 years in good health and CMV-seropositive. Specimen: PBMCs. CDR3 sequence reads: CASSQLAGAYEQYF. The CDR3 DNA sequence: TGTGCCAGCAGCCAACTAGCGGGGGCCTACGAGCAGTACTTC.